This T cell receptor (beta chain) was recovered during a study of response to subunit inactivated influenza vaccine. MiXCR, run by TCRdb on the RT-PCR reads, gives a single entry per CDR3 protein. This sample has about 570,000 distinct CDR3 sequences, with approximately 10% found just once. This clonotype was counted between two and nine times. The same sample was also used in a study of T cells expressing NK-cell markers. As that study records: The cDNA for TCR beta came from 5'RACE template switching with UMIs.

The specimen was PBMCs from blood, collected on the day of vaccination. The TCR was taken from a man in his fifties who received an inactivated influenza vaccine.

The CDR3 nucleotides read TGCGCCAGCAGCACGATAGGGGGCAGGACAGATACGCAGTATTTT. Translation gives CASSTIGGRTDTQYF. The chain joins TRBV5-1 to TRBJ2-3, with 7 bases that match TRBD1. The CDR3 length is 15 residues. V shed 4 bases, J shed 3 bases, and the junction held 8 bases outside the gene matches. CDR1 and CDR2 (germline): SGHRS, YFSETQ.